This T cell receptor (beta chain) was profiled in a study of CD8 T cells in Susac syndrome (dated by TCRdb to between 2018 and 2021). Broadly, across the study: The study used repertoire sequencing to test whether antigen drove CD8+ T cell activation and differentiation in Susac syndrome. CD8+ T cell repertoire clonality was compared between more than ten healthy donors, some 14 Susac syndrome patients and 15 multiple sclerosis patients. What the authors observed across the whole study: The number of individuals in the TCR sequencing and HLA analysis was acknowledged as relatively small.

Peripheral blood CD8+ and CD4+ T cells from healthy donors, Susac syndrome patients and multiple sclerosis patients were profiled by high-throughput TCR beta sequencing. The multiple sclerosis controls were treatment-naive patients whose relapsing-remitting disease, either stable or active, fulfilled the revised McDonald criteria. Bulk CD8+ and CD4+ T cells were purified magnetically by negative isolation, whereas CD8+ TEMRA cells were enriched by FACS. Blood was collected in EDTA tubes and processed within 24 hours, with PBMCs isolated through density gradient centrifugation. PBMCs intended for TCR sequencing were frozen in liquid nitrogen and were later thawed in a 37 degrees C water bath. The sorted or isolated CD4+, CD8+ and CD8+ TEMRA cells had a purity of 90% or higher. The germline V and J ends show losses of 0 bases and 6 bases respectively, and no gene match explains 2 bases of the junction. Based on the germline V gene, the CDR1 and CDR2 sequences are SGDLS and YYNGEE. The CDR3 numbers 15 residues from cysteine through phenylalanine. The entry retains the CDR3 DNA only, 45 bases that are in frame from base 1.

RNA was extracted using the RNeasy kit, and roughly 0.45 to 1 microgram was reverse transcribed with random hexamers. TCR beta CDR3 regions were amplified with the immunoSEQ multiplex PCR assay covering 54 Vbeta and 13 Jbeta segments. PCR amplification bias was corrected using a synthetic template baseline for primer optimization and computational correction. On the study's bioinformatics: Reads were assigned to V, D and J genes according to IMGT and analyzed in immunoSEQ Analyzer, with only productive sequences retained. Clonality was computed as one minus Shannon entropy normalized by log2 of the number of productive unique sequences. Public and private clones were assessed among the 100 most prevalent clones of each patient and control. Susac-specific clones were defined as absent from healthy and MS cohorts, around 980 published viral clones and other ImmuneACCESS disease sequences. Through fastp at Q25 and MiXCR, TCRdb rebuilt clones from the public reads, retaining in-frame beta chains. Each record represents a unique CDR3 protein, reported with the most common genes and DNA among its rows. These V and J calls derive from TCRdb rather than the authors' analysis. The sample records around 280,000 distinct CDR3 sequences, 80% to 90% of which are singletons. Clones ranked in the top ten supply 0.095% to 0.14% of the sample.

To note about this clonotype: It lacks a known antigen. No quality values exist for individual bases; no much larger clone is one base distant.

Sequencing used CD8+ T cells from PBMCs. The sequence joins TRBV9 to TRBJ2-7, with 14 bases in between that match TRBD2. This TCR was sampled from a human donor with multiple sclerosis. In nucleotides, the sequence is TGTGCCAGCAGCGTAGGGACTAGCGGGAGGCTCGAGCAGTACTTC. The encoded protein is CASSVGTSGRLEQYF.